The clone carrying this T cell receptor (beta chain) appeared a few times. No antigen is known for it. This entry is derived from a study of cytomegalovirus exposure and HLA in healthy donors. Trimming shortened V by 1 base and J by 8 bases, and 16 bases separated the two germline ends. CDR3 length: 15 amino acids. In germline, CDR1 is SGHDT, CDR2 YYEEEE. The primer mix had 60 Vbeta and 13 Jbeta primers. Repertoires were generated with immunoSEQ multiplex PCR, while TCRdb's copy carries only in-frame clones and drops some. The sample lists fewer than 150,000 clones; 80% were seen once. General study points: Per a later analysis, roughly 17,000 TCR beta sequences showed association with HLA alleles at 0.05 false discovery rate.

The chain has TRBV5-6 and TRBJ2-1; D unresolved. The sample taken for sequencing was PBMCs. This clonotype originated in a man aged 40-49 years in good health and CMV-seronegative. In DNA form, the CDR3 reads TGTGCCAGCAGCTTGTGGGTGAGGTTCAAGGATGAGCAGTTCTTC. Translation: CASSLWVRFKDEQFF.